Here is one TCR beta chain with its context. Its target is unknown. Trimming stripped 4 bases from V and 8 bases from J, with 17 bases between. Germline CDR1 reads SEHNR; CDR2 reads FQNEAQ (reference sequence). There are 14 residues in the CDR3. This specimen comes from a study of CD8+ T cells in alopecia areata. Study conclusions and caveats: The study also sequences resident alphabeta T cells of normal skin in scalp samples.

Extraction of RNA preceded its reverse transcription into cDNA, which served as the sequencing template. The method was immunoSEQ multiplex PCR; TCRdb's version includes in-frame clones alone and lacks a portion of them. The sample lists 98,000 or so clones, 59% seen once, with roughly 19% in the top ten. The chain joins TRBV7-9 to TRBJ1-2, with D maybe TRBD1 (5 bases). This TCR derives from a human donor in good health. Sequencing was done on a sample of CD8+ T cells sorted from blood. In DNA form, the CDR3 reads TGTGCCAGCAGCTCGAGGGGCTTCCCTATAGGCTACACCTTC. This gives the protein CASSSRGFPIGYTF.